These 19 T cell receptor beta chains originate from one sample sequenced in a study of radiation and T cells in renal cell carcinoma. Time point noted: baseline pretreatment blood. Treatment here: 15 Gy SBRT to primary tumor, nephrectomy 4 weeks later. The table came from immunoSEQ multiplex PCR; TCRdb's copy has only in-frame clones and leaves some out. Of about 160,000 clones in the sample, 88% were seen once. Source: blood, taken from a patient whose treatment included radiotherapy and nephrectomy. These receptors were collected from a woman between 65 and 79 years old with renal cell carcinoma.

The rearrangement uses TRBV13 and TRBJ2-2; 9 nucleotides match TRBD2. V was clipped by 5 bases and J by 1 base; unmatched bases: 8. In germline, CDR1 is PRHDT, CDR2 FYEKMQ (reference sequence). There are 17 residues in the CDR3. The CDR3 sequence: CASSEGLAKGNTGELFF. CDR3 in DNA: TGTGCCAGCAGCGAAGGACTAGCGAAAGGGAACACCGGGGAGCTGTTTTTT.

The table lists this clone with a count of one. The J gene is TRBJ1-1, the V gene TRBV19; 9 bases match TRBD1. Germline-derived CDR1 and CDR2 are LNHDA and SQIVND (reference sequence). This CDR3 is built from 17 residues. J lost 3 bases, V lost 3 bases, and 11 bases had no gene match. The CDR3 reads CASSISTGTGLDTEAFF. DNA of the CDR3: TGTGCCAGTAGTATCTCCACCGGGACAGGGCTGGACACTGAAGCTTTCTTT.

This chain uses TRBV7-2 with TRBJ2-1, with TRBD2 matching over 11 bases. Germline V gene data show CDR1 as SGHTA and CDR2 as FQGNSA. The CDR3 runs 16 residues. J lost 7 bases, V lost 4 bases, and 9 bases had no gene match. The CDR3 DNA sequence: TGTGCCAGCAGCTCCGTCTCTAGCGGGGGGTGGAATGAGCAGTTCTTC. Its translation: CASSSVSSGGWNEQFF.

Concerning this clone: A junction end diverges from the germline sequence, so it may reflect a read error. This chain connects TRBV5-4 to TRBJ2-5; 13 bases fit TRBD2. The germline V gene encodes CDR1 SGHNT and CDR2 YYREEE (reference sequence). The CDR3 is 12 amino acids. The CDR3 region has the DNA TGTGCCAGCAGCTTCGGACTAGCGGGGGAGGACTTC. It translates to CASSFGLAGEDF.

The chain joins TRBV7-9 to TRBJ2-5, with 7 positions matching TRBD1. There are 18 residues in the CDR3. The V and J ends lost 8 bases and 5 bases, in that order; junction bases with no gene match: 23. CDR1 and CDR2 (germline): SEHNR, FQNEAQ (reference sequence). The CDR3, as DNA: TGTGCCAGCTTGCCCCAACCTAGGGGGCCTGGTAGCTTGGAGACCCAGTACTTC. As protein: CASLPQPRGPGSLETQYF. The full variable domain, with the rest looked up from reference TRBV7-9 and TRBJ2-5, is DTGVSQNPRHKITKRGQNVTFRCDPISEHNRLYWYRQTLGQGPEFLTYFQNEAQLEKSRLLSDRFSAERPKGSFSTLEIQRTEQGDSAMYLCASLPQPRGPGSLETQYFGPGTRLLVL.

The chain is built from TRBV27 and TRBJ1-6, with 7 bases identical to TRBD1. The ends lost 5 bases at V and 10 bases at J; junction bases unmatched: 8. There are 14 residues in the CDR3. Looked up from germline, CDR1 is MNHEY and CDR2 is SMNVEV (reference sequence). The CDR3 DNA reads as TGTGCCAGCAGTCCCGGGACAGCCAGGTCACCCCTCCACTTT. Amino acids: CASSPGTARSPLHF.

The CDR3 is CASSLLTEATNEKLFF. The CDR3 bases are TGTGCCAGCAGCTTACTGACGGAAGCAACTAATGAAAAACTGTTTTTT. J is TRBJ1-4 and V is TRBV7-9; D remains ambiguous. The CDR3 extends over 16 amino acids. The germline V and J ends were trimmed by 2 bases and 0 bases, with 10 bases remaining between them. Germline V gene data show CDR1 as SEHNR and CDR2 as FQNEAQ (reference sequence). The full variable domain, in which reference TRBV7-9 and TRBJ1-4 provide the parts outside the CDR3, is DTGVSQNPRHKITKRGQNVTFRCDPISEHNRLYWYRQTLGQGPEFLTYFQNEAQLEKSRLLSDRFSAERPKGSFSTLEIQRTEQGDSAMYLCASSLLTEATNEKLFFGSGTQLSVL.

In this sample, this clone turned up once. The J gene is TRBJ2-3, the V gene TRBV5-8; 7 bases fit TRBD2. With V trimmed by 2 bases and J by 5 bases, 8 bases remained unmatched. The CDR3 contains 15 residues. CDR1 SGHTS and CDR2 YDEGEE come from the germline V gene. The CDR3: CASSFGARGRDTQYF. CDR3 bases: TGTGCCAGCAGCTTCGGCGCGCGGGGGAGAGATACGCAGTATTTT.

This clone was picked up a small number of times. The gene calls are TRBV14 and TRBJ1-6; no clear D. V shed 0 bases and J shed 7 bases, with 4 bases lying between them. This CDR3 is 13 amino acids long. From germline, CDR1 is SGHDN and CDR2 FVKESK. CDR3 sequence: CASSQEWNSPLHF. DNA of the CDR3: TGTGCCAGCAGCCAAGAGTGGAATTCACCCCTCCACTTT.

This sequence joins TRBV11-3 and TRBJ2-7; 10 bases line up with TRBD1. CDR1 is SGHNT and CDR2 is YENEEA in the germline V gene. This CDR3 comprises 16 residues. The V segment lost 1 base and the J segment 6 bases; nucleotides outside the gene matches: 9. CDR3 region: CASSLGAPGTGVEQYF. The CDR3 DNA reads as TGTGCCAGCAGCTTAGGCGCCCCAGGGACAGGGGTCGAGCAGTACTTC.

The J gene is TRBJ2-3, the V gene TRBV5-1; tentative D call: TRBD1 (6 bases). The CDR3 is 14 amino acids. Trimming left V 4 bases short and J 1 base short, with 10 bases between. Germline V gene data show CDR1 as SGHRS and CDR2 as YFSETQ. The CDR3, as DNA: TGCGCCAGCAGCCCACGGACAGGCACAGATACGCAGTATTTT. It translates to CASSPRTGTDTQYF.

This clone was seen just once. CDR3 amino acids: CASSPPGTPGELFF. In DNA form, the CDR3 reads TGTGCCAGCAGCCCCCCTGGCACCCCCGGGGAGCTGTTTTTT. J is TRBJ2-2 and V is TRBV9; no clear D. This CDR3 is built from 14 residues. The ends were cut back, 4 bases at V and 6 bases at J, with 13 bases in the middle. Germline V gives CDR1 SGDLS, CDR2 YYNGEE.

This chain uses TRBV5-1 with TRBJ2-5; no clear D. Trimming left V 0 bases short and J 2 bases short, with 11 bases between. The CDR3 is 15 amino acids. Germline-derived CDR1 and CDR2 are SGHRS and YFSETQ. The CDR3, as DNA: TGCGCCAGCAGCTTGGGATTAGTGGGGCAAGAGACCCAGTACTTC. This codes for CASSLGLVGQETQYF.

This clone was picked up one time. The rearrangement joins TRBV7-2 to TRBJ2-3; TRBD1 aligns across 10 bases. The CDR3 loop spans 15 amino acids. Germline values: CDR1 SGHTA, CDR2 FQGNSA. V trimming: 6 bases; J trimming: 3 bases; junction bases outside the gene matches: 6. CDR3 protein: CASRYDRGQTDTQYF. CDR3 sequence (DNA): TGTGCCAGCAGATACGACAGGGGGCAAACAGATACGCAGTATTTT. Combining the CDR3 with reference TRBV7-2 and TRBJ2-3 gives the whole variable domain GAGVSQSPSNKVTEKGKDVELRCDPISGHTALYWYRQSLGQGLEFLIYFQGNSAPDKSGLPSDRFSAERTGGSVSTLTIQRTQQEDSAVYLCASRYDRGQTDTQYFGPGTRLTVL.

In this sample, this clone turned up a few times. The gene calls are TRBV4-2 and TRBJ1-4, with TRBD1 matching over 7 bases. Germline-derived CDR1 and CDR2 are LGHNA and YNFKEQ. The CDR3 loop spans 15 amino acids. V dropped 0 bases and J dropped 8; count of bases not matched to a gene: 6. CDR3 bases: TGTGCCAGCAGCCAAGAAGGGCAGGGGGACGAAAAACTGTTTTTT. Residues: CASSQEGQGDEKLFF.

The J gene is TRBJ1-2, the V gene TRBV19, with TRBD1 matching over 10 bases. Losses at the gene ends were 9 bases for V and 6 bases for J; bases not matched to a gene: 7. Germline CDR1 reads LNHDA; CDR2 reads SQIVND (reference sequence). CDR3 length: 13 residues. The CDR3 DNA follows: TGTGCCAGAGACAGGGGGCGGCTCGATGGCTACACCTTC. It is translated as CARDRGRLDGYTF.

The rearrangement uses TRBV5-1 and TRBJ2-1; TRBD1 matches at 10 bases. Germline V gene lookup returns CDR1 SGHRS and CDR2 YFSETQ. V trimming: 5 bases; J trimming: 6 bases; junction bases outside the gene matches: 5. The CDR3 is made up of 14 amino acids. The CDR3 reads CASRDRGRTNEQFF. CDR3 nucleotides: TGCGCCAGCAGAGACAGGGGGCGAACCAATGAGCAGTTCTTC.

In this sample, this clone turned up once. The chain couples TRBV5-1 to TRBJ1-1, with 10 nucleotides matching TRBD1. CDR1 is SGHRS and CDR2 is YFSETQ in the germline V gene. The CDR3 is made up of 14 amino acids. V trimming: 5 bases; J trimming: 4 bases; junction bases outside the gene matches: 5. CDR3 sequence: CASRTGGSVTEAFF. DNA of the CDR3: TGCGCCAGCAGGACAGGGGGCTCAGTCACTGAAGCTTTCTTT.

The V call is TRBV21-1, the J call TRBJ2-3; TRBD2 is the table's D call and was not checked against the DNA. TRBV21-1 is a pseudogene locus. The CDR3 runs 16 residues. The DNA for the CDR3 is TGTGCCAGCAGCATCCGAAGAGGGAGAGAAACAGATACGCAGTATTTT. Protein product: CASSIRRGRETDTQYF.